This is a list of T cell receptor beta chains from one sample in a study of T cell responses to AZD1222 COVID-19 vaccine. TCRdb's table, derived via immunoSEQ multiplex PCR, lists solely in-frame clones and lacks some. Found here are 140,000 to 150,000 clones, 82% of them singletons; the top ten hold about 4%. The specimen comprised peripheral blood, sampled on day 0 of MenACWY control vaccination. These receptors came from an adult in good health. Each CDR3 is given with its conserved first and last residue. The order of the fields is J gene, V gene, D gene, clone size, CDR3 protein, CDR3 DNA. D genes are given only for firm matches. Size is stated for part of the rows, as once, few or many counts, or as a class when the clone is expanded.

TRBJ2-3	TRBV28	-	-	CASSFKRFTDTQYF	TGTGCCAGCAGTTTCAAACGTTTCACAGATACGCAGTATTTT
TRBJ2-1	TRBV27	TRBD1	-	CASSHSTGGNEQFF	TGTGCCAGCAGTCACTCGACAGGGGGCAATGAGCAGTTCTTC
TRBJ1-5	TRBV20-1	-	-	CSASQADQPQHF	TGCAGTGCTAGTCAGGCGGATCAGCCCCAGCATTTT
TRBJ1-5	TRBV6-6	-	-	CASSYGDANQPQHF	TGTGCCAGCAGTTACGGAGACGCTAATCAGCCCCAGCATTTT
TRBJ1-2	TRBV6-5	TRBD1	-	CATLQGAGGGYTF	TGTGCCACCCTACAGGGGGCCGGTGGGGGCTACACCTTC
TRBJ2-2	TRBV11-2	-	-	CASSLEPSSVGELFF	TGTGCCAGCAGCTTAGAACCTAGTTCCGTCGGGGAGCTGTTTTTT
TRBJ2-1	TRBV7-9	-	few	CASNVAGRHEQFF	TGTGCCAGCAACGTGGCAGGGAGGCATGAGCAGTTCTTC
TRBJ2-7	TRBV3-1/TRBV3-2	TRBD2	-	CASSHRFSGGSPYEQYF	TGTGCCAGCAGCCACAGATTTAGCGGGGGGTCGCCCTACGAGCAGTACTTC
TRBJ1-5	TRBV27	TRBD1	-	CASSLTGGGQPQHF	TGTGCCAGCAGTTTGACAGGGGGCGGTCAGCCCCAGCATTTT
TRBJ2-3	TRBV6-5	-	-	CASTTTSTDTQYF	TGTGCCAGCACCACAACTAGCACAGATACGCAGTATTTT
TRBJ1-2	TRBV7-8	TRBD1	-	CASSLAPGQAYGYTF	TGTGCCAGCAGCTTAGCGCCGGGACAGGCTTATGGCTACACCTTC
TRBJ2-2	TRBV5-4	-	-	CASSSSKLAANTGELFF	TGTGCCAGCAGTTCCTCTAAACTAGCCGCGAACACCGGGGAGCTGTTTTTT
TRBJ2-7	TRBV29-1	TRBD1	-	CSVEGRGQVPYEQYF	TGCAGCGTTGAAGGTAGGGGACAGGTTCCCTACGAGCAGTACTTC
TRBJ2-7	TRBV7-2	-	once	CASSKGHLEQYF	TGTGCCAGCAGCAAGGGACACCTCGAGCAGTACTTC
TRBJ2-3	TRBV7-9	TRBD1	-	CASSYLNRGRTDTQYF	TGTGCCAGCAGCTATTTAAATAGGGGGCGCACAGATACGCAGTATTTT
TRBJ2-2	TRBV24-1	TRBD1	-	CATSDPNRGNTGELFF	TGTGCCACCAGTGACCCGAACAGGGGGAACACCGGGGAGCTGTTTTTT
TRBJ2-5	TRBV24-1	TRBD1	-	CATSDPTGPGETQYF	TGTGCCACCAGTGATCCGACAGGGCCCGGGGAGACCCAGTACTTC
TRBJ2-3	TRBV30	TRBD2	-	CAWSGGFTDTQYF	TGTGCCTGGAGCGGGGGGTTCACAGATACGCAGTATTTT
TRBJ2-5	TRBV7-2	-	-	CASSPTWTAQETQYF	TGTGCCAGCAGCCCCACGTGGACAGCGCAAGAGACCCAGTACTTC
TRBJ1-1	TRBV7-9	TRBD1	-	CASSFRQGTEAFF	TGTGCCAGCAGCTTCCGACAGGGCACTGAAGCTTTCTTT
TRBJ1-6	TRBV7-3	-	-	CASSLTAAGSSPLHF	TGTGCCAGCAGCTTAACGGCCGCCGGGAGTTCACCCCTCCACTTT
TRBJ1-2	TRBV12-5	-	once	CASGLVSGTYGYTF	TGTGCTAGTGGTTTGGTCTCGGGAACCTATGGCTACACCTTC
TRBJ2-7	TRBV15	TRBD1	few	CATSRDTGGSYEQYF	TGTGCCACCAGCAGAGATACAGGGGGCTCCTACGAGCAGTACTTC
TRBJ1-3	TRBV11-1	-	-	CASSSRPRGPGNTIYF	TGTGCCAGCAGCTCACGGCCCCGGGGGCCTGGAAACACCATATATTTT
TRBJ2-1	TRBV5-1	-	-	CASSPSPLTGYNEQFF	TGCGCCAGCAGCCCCTCCCCCCTAACAGGGTACAATGAGCAGTTCTTC
TRBJ1-5	TRBV19	-	-	CASSVRTLGGQPQHF	TGTGCCAGTAGTGTCCGGACTTTAGGCGGTCAGCCCCAGCATTTT
TRBJ2-3	TRBV7-9	-	-	CASSLEGSLDTQYF	TGTGCCAGCAGCTTAGAAGGAAGCCTCGATACGCAGTATTTT
TRBJ1-2	TRBV2	-	once	CASMSSRTDYGYTF	TGTGCCAGCATGAGCTCGAGGACAGACTATGGCTACACCTTC
TRBJ2-3	TRBV29-1	TRBD1	-	CSVKRQGRTDTQYF	TGCAGCGTTAAGCGACAGGGTCGCACAGATACGCAGTATTTT
TRBJ1-4	TRBV6-5	-	once	CASSYGRGNEKLFF	TGTGCCAGCAGTTACGGGAGAGGGAATGAAAAACTGTTTTTT
TRBJ1-4	TRBV15	-	-	CATSRAATNEKLFF	TGTGCCACCAGCAGAGCTGCAACTAATGAAAAACTGTTTTTT
TRBJ1-6	TRBV5-8	-	-	CASSLGLGATSSSPLHF	TGTGCCAGCAGCTTGGGTTTGGGGGCAACGAGTAGTTCACCCCTCCACTTT
TRBJ1-1	TRBV19	-	-	CASSRGDLNTEAFF	TGTGCCAGTTCCCGAGGAGATTTGAACACTGAAGCTTTCTTT
TRBJ2-2	TRBV3-1/TRBV3-2	-	-	CASSRLDGELFF	TGTGCCAGCAGCCGGTTAGACGGGGAGCTGTTTTTT
TRBJ1-6	TRBV5-1	-	-	CASSLVAGYNSPLHF	TGCGCCAGCAGCTTGGTGGCAGGTTATAATTCACCCCTCCACTTT
TRBJ2-2	TRBV24-1	-	-	CATSDSGTGLNTGELFF	TGTGCCACCAGTGATTCGGGTACAGGTTTGAACACCGGGGAGCTGTTTTTT
TRBJ2-5	TRBV25-1	-	-	CASSDLHGTPRVETQYF	TGTGCCAGCAGTGACCTCCATGGGACCCCGCGTGTGGAGACCCAGTACTTC
TRBJ1-6	TRBV7-2	-	few	CASSLAGPKNSPLHF	TGTGCCAGCAGCTTAGCGGGACCGAAGAATTCACCCCTCCACTTT
TRBJ1-5	TRBV18	-	-	CASSPPSGTGQLRQPQHF	TGTGCCAGCTCACCACCATCGGGAACGGGACAACTAAGGCAGCCCCAGCATTTT
TRBJ2-3	TRBV14	-	-	CASSQGKGSSADTQYF	TGTGCCAGCAGCCAAGGAAAGGGAAGTAGCGCAGATACGCAGTATTTT
TRBJ1-6	TRBV5-1	-	-	CASSLQGYSPLHF	TGCGCCAGCAGCTTGCAGGGGTATTCACCCCTCCACTTT
TRBJ1-3	TRBV19	-	-	CASSRVGTGNTIYF	TGTGCCAGTAGTAGAGTGGGTACTGGAAACACCATATATTTT
TRBJ1-4	TRBV25-1	TRBD1	-	CASSGPGTGVEKLFF	TGTGCCAGCAGTGGACCCGGGACAGGGGTTGAAAAACTGTTTTTT
TRBJ1-5	TRBV19	-	once	CASSIGRRVYSNQPQHF	TGTGCCAGTAGTATCGGCAGGAGGGTTTATAGCAATCAGCCCCAGCATTTT
TRBJ2-4	TRBV4-1	TRBD2	-	CASSQVFTPLAGLNIQYF	TGCGCCAGCAGCCAAGTTTTCACCCCCCTAGCGGGGCTAAACATTCAGTACTTC